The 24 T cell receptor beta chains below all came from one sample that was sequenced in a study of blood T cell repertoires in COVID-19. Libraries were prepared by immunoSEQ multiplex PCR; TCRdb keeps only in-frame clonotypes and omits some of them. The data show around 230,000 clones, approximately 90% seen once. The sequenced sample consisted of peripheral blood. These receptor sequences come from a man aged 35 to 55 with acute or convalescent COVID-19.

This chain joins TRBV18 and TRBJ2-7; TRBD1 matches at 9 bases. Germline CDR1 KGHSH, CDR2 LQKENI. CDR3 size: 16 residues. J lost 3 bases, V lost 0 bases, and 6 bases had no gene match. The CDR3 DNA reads TGTGCCAGCTCACCACCGACGGGGACAGGGTTCTACGAGCAGTACTTC. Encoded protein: CASSPPTGTGFYEQYF.

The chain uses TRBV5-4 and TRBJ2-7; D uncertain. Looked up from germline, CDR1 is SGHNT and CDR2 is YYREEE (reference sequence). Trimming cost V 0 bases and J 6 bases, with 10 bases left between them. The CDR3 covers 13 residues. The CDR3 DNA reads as TGTGCCAGCAGCTTGGACTCCGCGAGCGAGCAGTACTTC. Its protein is CASSLDSASEQYF.

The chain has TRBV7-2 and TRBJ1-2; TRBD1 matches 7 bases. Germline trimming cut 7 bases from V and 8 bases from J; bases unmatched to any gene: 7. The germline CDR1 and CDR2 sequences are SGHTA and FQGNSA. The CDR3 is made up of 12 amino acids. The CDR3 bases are TGTGCCAGCACCCAACAGGGGAGCGGCTACACCTTC. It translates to CASTQQGSGYTF.

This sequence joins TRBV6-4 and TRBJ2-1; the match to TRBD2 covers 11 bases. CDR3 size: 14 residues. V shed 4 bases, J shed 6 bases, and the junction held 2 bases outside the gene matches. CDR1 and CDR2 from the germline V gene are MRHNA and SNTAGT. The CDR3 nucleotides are TGTGCCAGCAGTGGACTAGCGGGAAGCAATGAGCAGTTCTTC. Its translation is CASSGLAGSNEQFF.

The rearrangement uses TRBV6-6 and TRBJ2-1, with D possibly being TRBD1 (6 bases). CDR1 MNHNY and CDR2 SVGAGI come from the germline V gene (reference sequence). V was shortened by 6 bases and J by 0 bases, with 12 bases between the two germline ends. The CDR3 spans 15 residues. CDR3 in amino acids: CASRADSSSYNEQFF. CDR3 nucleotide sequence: TGTGCCAGCAGGGCGGACAGCAGCTCCTACAATGAGCAGTTCTTC.

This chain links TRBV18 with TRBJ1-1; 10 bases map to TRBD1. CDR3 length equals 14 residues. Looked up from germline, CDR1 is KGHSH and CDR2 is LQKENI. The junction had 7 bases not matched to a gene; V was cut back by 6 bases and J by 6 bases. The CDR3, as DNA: TGTGCCAGCTCGCCTAGAGACAGGGGGCCTGAAGCTTTCTTT. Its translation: CASSPRDRGPEAFF.

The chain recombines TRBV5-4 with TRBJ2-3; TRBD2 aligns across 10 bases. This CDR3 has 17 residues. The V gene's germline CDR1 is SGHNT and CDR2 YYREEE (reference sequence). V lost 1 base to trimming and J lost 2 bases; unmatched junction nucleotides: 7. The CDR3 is CASSLPLAGGSTDTQYF. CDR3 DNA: TGTGCCAGCAGCTTGCCATTAGCGGGAGGATCCACAGATACGCAGTATTTT.

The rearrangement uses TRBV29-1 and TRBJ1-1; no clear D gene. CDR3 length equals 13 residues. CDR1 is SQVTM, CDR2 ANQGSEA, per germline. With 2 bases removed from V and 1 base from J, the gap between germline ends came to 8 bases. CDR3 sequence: CSVESHGNTEAFF. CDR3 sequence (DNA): TGCAGCGTTGAATCTCACGGGAACACTGAAGCTTTCTTT.

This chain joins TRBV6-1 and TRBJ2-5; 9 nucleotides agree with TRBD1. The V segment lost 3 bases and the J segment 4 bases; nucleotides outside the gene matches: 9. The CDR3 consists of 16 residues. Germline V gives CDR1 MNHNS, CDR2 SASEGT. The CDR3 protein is CASSDPLQGAGETQYF. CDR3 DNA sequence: TGTGCCAGCAGTGACCCTTTACAGGGGGCGGGAGAGACCCAGTACTTC.

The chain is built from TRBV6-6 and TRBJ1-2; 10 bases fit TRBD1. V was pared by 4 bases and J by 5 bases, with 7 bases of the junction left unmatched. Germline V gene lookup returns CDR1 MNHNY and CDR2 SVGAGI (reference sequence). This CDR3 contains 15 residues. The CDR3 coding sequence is TGTGCCAGCAGTTCCCGACAGGGGGCGGATTATGGCTACACCTTC. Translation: CASSSRQGADYGYTF.

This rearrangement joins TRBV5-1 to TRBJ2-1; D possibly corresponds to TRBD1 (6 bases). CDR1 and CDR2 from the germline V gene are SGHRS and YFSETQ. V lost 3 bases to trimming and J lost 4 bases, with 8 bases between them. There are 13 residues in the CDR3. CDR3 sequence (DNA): TGCGCCAGCAGCTGGACAGTATACAATGAGCAGTTCTTC. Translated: CASSWTVYNEQFF.

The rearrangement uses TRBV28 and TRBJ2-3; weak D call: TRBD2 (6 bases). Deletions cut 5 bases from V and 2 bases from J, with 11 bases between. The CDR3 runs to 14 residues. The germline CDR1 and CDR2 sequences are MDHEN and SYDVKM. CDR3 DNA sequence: TGTGCCAGCAGTCTACCGGGGGTCACAGATACGCAGTATTTT. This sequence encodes CASSLPGVTDTQYF.

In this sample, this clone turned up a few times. This chain's CDR3 is CASSNSNQPQHF. CDR3 DNA: TGTGCCAGCAGTAATAGCAATCAGCCCCAGCATTTT. The chain employs TRBV3-1 (or the pseudogene TRBV3-2) and TRBJ1-5; D remains unclear. Germline V gene lookup returns CDR1 LGHDT and CDR2 YNNKEL (reference sequence). The CDR3 length is 12 residues. The V end lost 6 bases, the J end lost 0 bases, and 3 bases lay between the germline ends.

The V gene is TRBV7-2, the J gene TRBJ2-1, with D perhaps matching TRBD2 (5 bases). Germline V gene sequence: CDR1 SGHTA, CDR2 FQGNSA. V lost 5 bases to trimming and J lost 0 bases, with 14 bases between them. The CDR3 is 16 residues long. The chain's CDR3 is CASSPRTLSSYNEQFF. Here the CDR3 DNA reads TGTGCCAGCAGCCCCAGGACTCTTAGCTCCTACAATGAGCAGTTCTTC.

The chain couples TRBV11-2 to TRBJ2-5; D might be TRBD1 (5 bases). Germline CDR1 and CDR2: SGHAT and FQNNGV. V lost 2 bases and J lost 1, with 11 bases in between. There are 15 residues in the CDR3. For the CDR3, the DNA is TGTGCCAGCAGCTTACTGGGGCAGCTCCAAGAGACCCAGTACTTC. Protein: CASSLLGQLQETQYF.

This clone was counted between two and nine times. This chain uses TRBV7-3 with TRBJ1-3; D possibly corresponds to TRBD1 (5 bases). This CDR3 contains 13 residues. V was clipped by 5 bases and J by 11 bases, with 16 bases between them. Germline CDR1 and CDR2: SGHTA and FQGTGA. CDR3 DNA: TGTGCCAGCAGCGACACTCAGGGCGAGGCCATATATTTT. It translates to CASSDTQGEAIYF.

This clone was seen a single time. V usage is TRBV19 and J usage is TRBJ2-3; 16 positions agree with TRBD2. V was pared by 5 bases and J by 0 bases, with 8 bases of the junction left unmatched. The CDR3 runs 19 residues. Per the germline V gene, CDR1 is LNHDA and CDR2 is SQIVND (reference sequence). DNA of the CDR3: TGTGCCAGTAGTCCGGGGACTAGCGGGAGGGCGGGGAGCACAGATACGCAGTATTTT. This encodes CASSPGTSGRAGSTDTQYF.

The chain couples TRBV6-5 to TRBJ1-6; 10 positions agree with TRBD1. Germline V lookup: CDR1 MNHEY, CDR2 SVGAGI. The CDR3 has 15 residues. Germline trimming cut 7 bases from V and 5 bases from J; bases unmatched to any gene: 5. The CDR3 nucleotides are TGTGCCAGCAAACCCGGGACAGGGGATAATTCACCCCTCCACTTT. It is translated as CASKPGTGDNSPLHF.

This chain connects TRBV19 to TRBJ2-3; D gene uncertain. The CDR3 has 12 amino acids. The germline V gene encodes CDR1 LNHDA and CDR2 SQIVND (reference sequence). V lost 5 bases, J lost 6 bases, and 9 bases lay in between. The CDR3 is CASSADGDTQYF. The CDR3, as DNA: TGTGCCAGTAGTGCCGACGGGGATACGCAGTATTTT.

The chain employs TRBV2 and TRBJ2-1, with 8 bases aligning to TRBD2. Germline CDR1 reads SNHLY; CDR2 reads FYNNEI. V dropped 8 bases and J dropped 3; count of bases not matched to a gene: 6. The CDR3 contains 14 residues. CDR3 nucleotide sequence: TGTGCCAGCGTGCTAAGCGGGAGCTACAATGAGCAGTTCTTC. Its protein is CASVLSGSYNEQFF. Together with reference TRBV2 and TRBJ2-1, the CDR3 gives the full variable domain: EPEVTQTPSHQVTQMGQEVILRCVPISNHLYFYWYRQILGQKVEFLVSFYNNEISEKSEIFDDQFSVERPDGSNFTLKIRSTKLEDSAMYFCASVLSGSYNEQFFGPGTRLTVL.

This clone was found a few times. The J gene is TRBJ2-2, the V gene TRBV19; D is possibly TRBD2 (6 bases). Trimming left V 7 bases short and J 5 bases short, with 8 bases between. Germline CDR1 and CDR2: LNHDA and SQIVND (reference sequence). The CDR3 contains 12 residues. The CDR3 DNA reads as TGTGCCAGTAATGGGGGGACCGGGGAGCTGTTTTTT. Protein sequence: CASNGGTGELFF.

The CDR3 protein is CASSKLAGGTDTQYF. In DNA, the CDR3 is TGTGCCAGCAGTAAACTAGCGGGGGGGACAGATACGCAGTATTTT. The chain has TRBV6-5 and TRBJ2-3, with 13 bases fitting TRBD2. V dropped 5 bases and J dropped 3; count of bases not matched to a gene: 2. From germline, CDR1 is MNHEY and CDR2 SVGAGI. The length of the CDR3 is 15 residues.

CDR3 protein: CASSLTQGLRTNEKLFF. CDR3 coding DNA: TGTGCCAGCAGCCTAACCCAGGGGCTTAGGACTAATGAAAAACTGTTTTTT. The rearrangement joins TRBV7-9 to TRBJ1-4; tentative D call: TRBD1 (6 bases). Germline CDR1 and CDR2: SEHNR and FQNEAQ (reference sequence). The CDR3 loop spans 17 amino acids. Between the trimmed V and J ends, which lost 5 bases and 2 bases, there was a span of 18 bases. Looking up the rest from reference TRBV7-9 and TRBJ1-4 gives the full variable domain: DTGVSQNPRHKITKRGQNVTFRCDPISEHNRLYWYRQTLGQGPEFLTYFQNEAQLEKSRLLSDRFSAERPKGSFSTLEIQRTEQGDSAMYLCASSLTQGLRTNEKLFFGSGTQLSVL.

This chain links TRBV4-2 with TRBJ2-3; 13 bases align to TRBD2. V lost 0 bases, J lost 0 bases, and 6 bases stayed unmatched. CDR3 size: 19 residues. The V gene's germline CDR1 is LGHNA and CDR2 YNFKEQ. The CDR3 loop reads CASSQEQTSGGYSTDTQYF. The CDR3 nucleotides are TGTGCCAGCAGCCAAGAACAGACTAGCGGGGGGTACAGCACAGATACGCAGTATTTT.